Each of the 14 T cell receptor beta chains below was sequenced from the same sample in a study of T cells in Graves' hyperthyroidism and ophthalmopathy. Researchers took RNA transcripts and amplified the TCR beta CDR3 regions from them. TCR CDR3 underwent first-round RT-PCR with the HTBI primer set. TCRdb recomputed calls from the multiplex PCR reads with MiXCR, one row per CDR3 protein. Among 560,000 or so distinct CDR3 sequences listed, roughly 50% were seen once. Sequenced: peripheral blood or thyroid tissue (not recorded which). Source of these receptors: a woman under 30 with Graves' hyperthyroidism.

There are many counts of this clonotype. The V call is TRBV7-2, the J call TRBJ2-7; D unresolved. CDR1 and CDR2 from the germline V gene are SGHTA and FQGNSA. CDR3 length: 13 amino acids. Trimming stripped 0 bases from V and 3 bases from J, with 6 bases between. The CDR3 loop reads CASSLAQGYEQYF. CDR3 nucleotide sequence: TGTGCCAGCAGCTTAGCGCAAGGCTACGAGCAGTACTTC.

This chain connects TRBV7-2 to TRBJ2-7; D possibly corresponds to TRBD2 (6 bases). Germline values: CDR1 SGHTA, CDR2 FQGNSA. CDR3 size: 14 residues. V was pared by 4 bases and J by 1 base, with 11 bases between. The CDR3 spells CASSWDWTSYEQYF. The DNA of the CDR3 is TGTGCCAGCAGCTGGGACTGGACATCCTACGAGCAGTACTTC.

The gene calls are TRBV5-1 and TRBJ1-1, with D maybe TRBD1 (5 bases). CDR1 is SGHRS, CDR2 YFSETQ, per germline. The CDR3 has 15 residues. Trimming shortened V by 5 bases and J by 3 bases, and 17 bases separated the two germline ends. CDR3 sequence reads: CASSQGWGFDTEAFF. In DNA form, the CDR3 reads TGCGCCAGCAGTCAAGGATGGGGGTTTGACACTGAAGCTTTCTTT.

This clonotype came up a few times. CDR3 bases: TGTGCCAGCAGCCAAGTTCTCAGCATCTATGGCTACACCTTC. Translated: CASSQVLSIYGYTF. The gene calls are TRBV14 and TRBJ1-2; the D is unclear. V dropped 1 base and J dropped 4 bases, with 10 bases sitting between them. The CDR3 runs 14 residues. Germline CDR1 is SGHDN and CDR2 is FVKESK.

V gene TRBV7-2 combines with J gene TRBJ1-2, with 8 nucleotides matching TRBD1. Germline CDR1 SGHTA, CDR2 FQGNSA. CDR3 length: 13 amino acids. V shed 5 bases and J 9 bases; nucleotides not matched to a gene: 8. In DNA form, the CDR3 reads TGTGCCAGCAGCACCTCGGGACAGGACAGCTACACCTTC. It encodes CASSTSGQDSYTF.

The chain has TRBV29-1 and TRBJ1-2; tentatively, D is TRBD1 (6 bases). V was pared by 8 bases and J by 4 bases, with 17 bases between. Germline-derived CDR1 and CDR2 are SQVTM and ANQGSEA. The CDR3 has 13 amino acids. CDR3 sequence (DNA): TGCAGCCACGAGGGTGGAGGGGGCTATGGCTACACCTTC. The encoded protein is CSHEGGGGYGYTF.

The CDR3, as DNA: TGTGCCAGCAGTTTACAGGGCAGGGGAGAGACCCAGTACTTC. Its protein product is CASSLQGRGETQYF. V and J are TRBV6-1 and TRBJ2-5, with a weak D call TRBD1 (6 bases). Germline CDR1 reads MNHNS; CDR2 reads SASEGT. Trimming left V 5 bases short and J 4 bases short, with 14 bases between. The CDR3 length is 14 residues.

This clonotype was recorded a few times. V gene TRBV2 combines with J gene TRBJ1-2; D remains ambiguous. Germline-derived CDR1 and CDR2 are SNHLY and FYNNEI. The V end lost 6 bases, the J end lost 2 bases, and 13 bases lay between the germline ends. The CDR3 extends over 14 amino acids. The CDR3 is CASSIPGSNYGYTF. The CDR3 coding sequence is TGTGCCAGCAGCATCCCGGGGTCAAACTATGGCTACACCTTC. Together with reference TRBV2 and TRBJ1-2, the CDR3 gives the full variable domain: EPEVTQTPSHQVTQMGQEVILRCVPISNHLYFYWYRQILGQKVEFLVSFYNNEISEKSEIFDDQFSVERPDGSNFTLKIRSTKLEDSAMYFCASSIPGSNYGYTFGSGTRLTVV.

This chain connects TRBV6-6 to TRBJ1-4; D is uncertain. Trimming stripped 5 bases from V and 0 bases from J, with 7 bases between. This CDR3 region has 14 residues. From germline, CDR1 is MNHNY and CDR2 SVGAGI (reference sequence). Here the CDR3 DNA reads TGTGCCAGCAGTATTCGGGCAACTAATGAAAAACTGTTTTTT. This encodes CASSIRATNEKLFF.

Remarks on this clonotype: The conserved final phenylalanine or tryptophan is absent from the CDR3, which likely points to a read error. The chain has TRBV2 and TRBJ2-5; tentatively, D is TRBD1 (5 bases). Trimming cost V 7 bases and J 2 bases, with 11 bases left between them. Germline CDR1 SNHLY, CDR2 FYNNEI. This CDR3 comprises 13 residues. CDR3 residues: CASNPDIQETQYL. CDR3 nucleotides: TGTGCCAGCAATCCGGACATTCAAGAGACCCAGTACCTC.

This clonotype has a count of ten or more. The chain joins TRBV7-9 to TRBJ1-3; the D is unclear. Trimming cost V 4 bases and J 0 bases, with 10 bases left between them. Germline V gene sequence: CDR1 SEHNR, CDR2 FQNEAQ (reference sequence). The CDR3 has 15 amino acids. The CDR3 region has the DNA TGTGCCAGCAGCTCGACATCAGACTCTGGAAACACCATATATTTT. Amino acid sequence: CASSSTSDSGNTIYF. The full variable domain, its missing parts supplied by reference TRBV7-9 and TRBJ1-3, is DTGVSQNPRHKITKRGQNVTFRCDPISEHNRLYWYRQTLGQGPEFLTYFQNEAQLEKSRLLSDRFSAERPKGSFSTLEIQRTEQGDSAMYLCASSSTSDSGNTIYFGEGSWLTVV.

In its sample, this clonotype was seen a few times. The chain joins TRBV24-1 to TRBJ2-5; the match to TRBD1 covers 8 bases. V shed 5 bases, J shed 5 bases, and the junction held 12 bases outside the gene matches. CDR3 length: 16 amino acids. Germline values: CDR1 KGHDR, CDR2 SFDVKD. The CDR3 sequence is CATSGTSGQGLETQYF. The CDR3 DNA reads TGTGCCACCAGTGGGACCTCTGGACAGGGCCTTGAGACCCAGTACTTC.

The V call is TRBV2, the J call TRBJ2-5; tentatively, D is TRBD1 (6 bases). Trimming left V 6 bases short and J 4 bases short, with 15 bases between. Germline V lookup: CDR1 SNHLY, CDR2 FYNNEI. This CDR3 has 14 amino acids. CDR3 in amino acids: CASRDSGVRETQYF. The CDR3 coding sequence is TGTGCCAGCAGGGACAGTGGGGTTAGAGAGACCCAGTACTTC.

At least ten counts were recorded for this clonotype. The V gene is TRBV2, the J gene TRBJ2-7; no definite D call. Germline loops: CDR1 SNHLY, CDR2 FYNNEI. This CDR3 spans 10 amino acids. Trimming took off 6 bases at V and 5 bases at J, with 5 bases between the two ends. The CDR3 DNA sequence: TGTGCCAGCAGAAGCCACGAGCAGTACTTC. Translating it yields CASRSHEQYF.